This is a list of T cell receptor beta chains from one sample in a study of OX40 agonist ivuxolimab in advanced cancers. TCRdb's copy holds only in-frame clones and misses some; the assay was immunoSEQ multiplex PCR. The sample has 25,000 to 30,000 clones, 87% seen once. Here the sequenced sample was CD4+ or CD8+ T cells sorted from blood, taken in a trial of the OX40 agonist ivuxolimab. The source is an adult with an advanced solid tumor such as melanoma, head and neck, liver or kidney cancer. Both conserved end residues are part of each CDR3. The D gene is left open where the match is weak. The listing skips clone size in some rows; elsewhere it reads once, few, many or a size class.

abundance | d_gene | j_gene | v_gene | CDR3aa | CDR3nt
few | TRBD1 | TRBJ1-5 | TRBV27 | CASAWTGGFQPQHF | TGTGCCAGCGCATGGACAGGGGGATTTCAGCCCCAGCATTTT
- | - | TRBJ1-3 | TRBV4-3 | CASSQDAVYNSGNTIYF | TGCGCCAGCAGCCAAGATGCGGTGTATAACTCTGGAAACACCATATATTTT
once | - | TRBJ1-1 | TRBV5-8 | CASEDAGTEAFF | TGTGCCAGCGAGGACGCCGGCACTGAAGCTTTCTTT
- | - | TRBJ2-6 | TRBV28 | CASSLSRPGANVLTF | TGTGCCAGCAGTTTATCCAGGCCTGGGGCCAACGTCCTGACTTTC
large | - | TRBJ1-5 | TRBV7-8 | CASSLASVGQPQHF | TGTGCCAGCAGCTTAGCGTCGGTCGGGCAGCCCCAGCATTTT
few | TRBD2 | TRBJ2-1 | TRBV7-9 | CASSSKTSGGIHEQFF | TGTGCCAGCAGCTCAAAGACTAGCGGGGGAATACATGAGCAGTTCTTC
- | TRBD1 | TRBJ2-7 | TRBV9 | CASSPRDRPYEQYF | TGTGCCAGCAGCCCTCGGGACAGGCCCTACGAGCAGTACTTC
- | - | TRBJ2-3 | TRBV7-6 | CASSLGGVTSTDTQYF | TGTGCCAGCAGCTTAGGAGGAGTAACTAGCACAGATACGCAGTATTTT
- | TRBD2 | TRBJ2-5 | TRBV28 | CASSLSILRASGDQETQYF | TGTGCCAGCAGTTTAAGCATCCTTCGGGCTAGCGGGGATCAAGAGACCCAGTACTTC
- | - | TRBJ1-4 | TRBV9 | CASSEDRVSNEKLFF | TGTGCCAGCAGCGAAGACCGAGTATCTAATGAAAAACTGTTTTTT
- | - | TRBJ2-5 | TRBV27 | CASSFQETQYF | TGTGCCAGCAGTTTCCAAGAGACCCAGTACTTC
- | TRBD1 | TRBJ1-5 | TRBV7-8 | CASARPGTGGQPQHF | TGTGCCAGCGCCCGTCCCGGGACAGGGGGACAGCCCCAGCATTTT
- | - | TRBJ2-7 | TRBV7-9 | CASSFGPISGNEQYF | TGTGCCAGCAGCTTTGGCCCAATCTCCGGTAACGAGCAGTACTTC
- | - | TRBJ2-1 | TRBV6-6 | CASSYTEDYHHEQFF | TGTGCCAGCAGTTACACCGAGGACTACCACCATGAGCAGTTCTTC
- | - | TRBJ1-5 | TRBV19 | CASSAVGPQHF | TGTGCCAGTAGTGCCGTGGGGCCCCAGCATTTT
- | TRBD1 | TRBJ1-6 | TRBV5-1 | CASSTDRATTVENKPLHF | TGCGCCAGCAGCACGGACAGGGCCACTACCGTAGAGAATAAGCCCCTCCACTTT
- | TRBD2 | TRBJ2-7 | TRBV27 | CASSWEGREQYF | TGTGCCAGCAGTTGGGAGGGGCGAGAGCAGTACTTC
- | - | TRBJ1-1 | TRBV28 | CASSFGTEAFF | TGTGCCAGCAGTTTCGGCACTGAAGCTTTCTTT
- | - | TRBJ2-7 | TRBV13 | CASSQTGSSYEQYF | TGTGCCAGCAGCCAGACAGGAAGCTCCTACGAGCAGTACTTC
- | - | TRBJ1-5 | TRBV19 | CASSIGDSNQPQHF | TGTGCCAGTAGTATAGGAGATAGCAATCAGCCCCAGCATTTT
- | TRBD2 | TRBJ2-1 | TRBV6-4 | CASSPSSLAAYNEQFF | TGTGCCAGCAGTCCTTCATCGCTAGCGGCCTACAATGAGCAGTTCTTC
- | - | TRBJ2-1 | TRBV7-9 | CASSLAPGGEQFF | TGTGCCAGCAGCTTAGCGCCGGGGGGCGAGCAGTTCTTC
once | - | TRBJ2-7 | TRBV6-1 | CASSGSRAPGALYEQYF | TGTGCCAGCAGTGGCAGTCGCGCCCCGGGGGCTCTATATGAGCAGTACTTC
- | - | TRBJ2-7 | TRBV5-6 | CASSLQWPGVYEQYF | TGTGCCAGCAGCTTACAGTGGCCAGGCGTATACGAGCAGTACTTC
few | - | TRBJ1-1 | TRBV4-2 | CASSQVVTVNTEAFF | TGTGCCAGCAGCCAAGTCGTGACAGTGAACACTGAAGCTTTCTTT
once | - | TRBJ2-2 | TRBV19 | CATTLVLNTGELFF | TGTGCCACCACACTAGTTCTGAACACCGGGGAGCTGTTTTTT
- | - | TRBJ2-7 | TRBV27 | CASRPPGHIYEQYF | TGTGCCAGCAGGCCCCCGGGACACATCTACGAGCAGTACTTC
- | - | TRBJ1-1 | TRBV19 | CASTREGFYTEAFF | TGTGCCAGTACCCGGGAAGGGTTTTACACTGAAGCTTTCTTT
- | - | TRBJ2-5 | TRBV28 | CATLTLGSGETQYF | TGTGCCACCTTAACCCTTGGATCGGGGGAGACCCAGTACTTC
once | TRBD2 | TRBJ2-5 | TRBV19 | CASSSRTSGAPQETQYF | TGTGCCAGTAGTAGTCGGACTAGCGGGGCCCCCCAAGAGACCCAGTACTTC
- | TRBD2 | TRBJ2-7 | TRBV27 | CAGSQGLAGYEQYF | TGTGCCGGCAGTCAGGGACTAGCGGGGTACGAGCAGTACTTC
- | - | TRBJ1-4 | TRBV5-6 | CASSLVQGGGKLFF | TGTGCCAGCAGCTTGGTTCAGGGAGGTGGAAAACTGTTTTTT
- | - | TRBJ1-5 | TRBV6-1 | CASSELDSGQPQHF | TGTGCCAGCAGTGAACTAGACAGCGGGCAGCCCCAGCATTTT
- | TRBD1 | TRBJ2-7 | TRBV29-1 | CSVEIPGQAIYEQYF | TGCAGCGTCGAAATTCCGGGACAGGCGATCTACGAGCAGTACTTC
- | - | TRBJ1-5 | TRBV15 | CATSTGAQGNQPQHF | TGTGCCACCAGCACCGGTGCTCAGGGGAATCAGCCCCAGCATTTT
- | TRBD2 | TRBJ2-7 | TRBV28 | CASSVPWTSETYEQYF | TGTGCCAGCAGTGTCCCGTGGACTAGCGAAACCTACGAGCAGTACTTC
- | - | TRBJ2-7 | TRBV28 | CASLSVGYEQYF | TGTGCCAGCCTCAGCGTGGGCTACGAGCAGTACTTC
- | - | TRBJ1-1 | TRBV7-9 | CASSLEVNTEAFF | TGTGCCAGCAGCTTGGAAGTTAACACTGAAGCTTTCTTT
few | - | TRBJ1-1 | TRBV25-1 | CASGVASHEAFF | TGTGCCAGCGGAGTGGCAAGCCATGAAGCTTTCTTT
- | TRBD1 | TRBJ1-1 | TRBV19 | CASSVGTGGPLNTEAFF | TGTGCCAGTAGTGTCGGGACAGGGGGCCCGTTGAACACTGAAGCTTTCTTT
- | TRBD2 | TRBJ2-3 | TRBV28 | CASSLPSGIYTDTQYF | TGTGCCAGCAGTTTGCCTAGCGGGATTTACACAGATACGCAGTATTTT
- | - | TRBJ1-1 | TRBV5-1 | CASSLKVKVGRAEAFF | TGCGCCAGCAGCTTGAAAGTCAAAGTAGGGCGGGCTGAAGCTTTCTTT
- | TRBD2 | TRBJ2-3 | TRBV5-4 | CASHWLAGVDTQYF | TGTGCCAGCCACTGGCTAGCGGGAGTGGATACGCAGTATTTT
- | TRBD1 | TRBJ2-7 | TRBV13 | CASSLVGQGARGEQYF | TGTGCCAGCAGCTTAGTGGGACAGGGGGCCCGTGGGGAGCAGTACTTC
- | - | TRBJ2-1 | TRBV28 | CASSLVVPPKRSYNEQFF | TGTGCCAGCAGTTTGGTCGTCCCGCCGAAGAGGTCCTACAATGAGCAGTTCTTC
- | - | TRBJ2-7 | TRBV27 | CASSSGYEQYF | TGTGCCAGCAGTTCCGGGTACGAGCAGTACTTC
- | TRBD1 | TRBJ1-1 | TRBV28 | CASNGQGVSKAFF | TGTGCCAGCAATGGACAGGGAGTCTCTAAAGCTTTCTTT
- | - | TRBJ1-1 | TRBV6-1 | CASRYGNTEAFF | TGTGCCAGCAGATACGGGAACACTGAAGCTTTCTTT
- | - | TRBJ2-7 | TRBV5-1 | CASSLEPPYEQYF | TGCGCCAGCAGTCTCGAACCGCCGTACGAGCAGTACTTC
- | TRBD1 | TRBJ2-7 | TRBV7-2 | CASSSRQGPGEQYF | TGTGCCAGCAGCTCCCGACAGGGCCCGGGGGAGCAGTACTTC
- | - | TRBJ2-7 | TRBV13 | CASSGSRGGYEQYF | TGTGCCAGCAGCGGCAGCCGTGGGGGCTACGAGCAGTACTTC